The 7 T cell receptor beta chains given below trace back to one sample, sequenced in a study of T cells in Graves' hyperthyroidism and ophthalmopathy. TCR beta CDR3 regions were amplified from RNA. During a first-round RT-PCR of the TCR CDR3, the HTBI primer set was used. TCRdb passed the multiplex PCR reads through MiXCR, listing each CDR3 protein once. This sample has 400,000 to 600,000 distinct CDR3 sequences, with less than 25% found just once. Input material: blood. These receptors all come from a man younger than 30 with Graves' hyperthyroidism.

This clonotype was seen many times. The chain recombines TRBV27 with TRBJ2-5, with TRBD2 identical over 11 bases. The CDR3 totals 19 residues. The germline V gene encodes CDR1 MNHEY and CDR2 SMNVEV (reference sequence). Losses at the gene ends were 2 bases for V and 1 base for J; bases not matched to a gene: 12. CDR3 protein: CASSLLAPLAGGFQETQYF. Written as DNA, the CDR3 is TGTGCCAGCAGTTTACTTGCCCCCCTAGCGGGGGGATTCCAAGAGACCCAGTACTTC.

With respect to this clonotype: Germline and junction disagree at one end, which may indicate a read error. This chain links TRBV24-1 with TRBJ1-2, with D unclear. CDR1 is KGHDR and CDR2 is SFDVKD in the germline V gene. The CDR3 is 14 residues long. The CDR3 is CATSASRTSYSYSF. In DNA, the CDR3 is TGTGCCACCAGTGCTTCCCGGACCAGCTATAGCTACTCCTTC.

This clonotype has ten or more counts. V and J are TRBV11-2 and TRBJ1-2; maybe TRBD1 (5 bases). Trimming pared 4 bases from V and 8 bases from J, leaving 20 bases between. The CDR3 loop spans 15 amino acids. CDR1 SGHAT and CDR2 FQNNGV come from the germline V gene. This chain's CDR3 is CASSSTRTPRGGYTF. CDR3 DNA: TGTGCCAGCAGCTCCACCCGGACCCCAAGGGGCGGCTACACCTTC. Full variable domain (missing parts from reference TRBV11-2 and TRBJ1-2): EAGVAQSPRYKIIEKRQSVAFWCNPISGHATLYWYQQILGQGPKLLIQFQNNGVVDDSQLPKDRFSAERLKGVDSTLKIQPAKLEDSAVYLCASSSTRTPRGGYTFGSGTRLTVV.

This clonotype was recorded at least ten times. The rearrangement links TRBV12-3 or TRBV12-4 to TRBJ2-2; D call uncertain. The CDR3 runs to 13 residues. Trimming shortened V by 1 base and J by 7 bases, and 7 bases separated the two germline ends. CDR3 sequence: CASSLGASGELFF. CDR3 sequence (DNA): TGTGCCAGCAGTTTAGGGGCGAGCGGGGAGCTGTTTTTT.

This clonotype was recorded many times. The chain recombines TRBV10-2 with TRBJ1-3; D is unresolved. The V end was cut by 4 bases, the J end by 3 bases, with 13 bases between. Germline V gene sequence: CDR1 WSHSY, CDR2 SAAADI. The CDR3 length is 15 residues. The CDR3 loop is CASSAWTGDGNTIYF. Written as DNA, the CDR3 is TGCGCCAGCAGTGCTTGGACTGGGGATGGAAACACCATATATTTT.

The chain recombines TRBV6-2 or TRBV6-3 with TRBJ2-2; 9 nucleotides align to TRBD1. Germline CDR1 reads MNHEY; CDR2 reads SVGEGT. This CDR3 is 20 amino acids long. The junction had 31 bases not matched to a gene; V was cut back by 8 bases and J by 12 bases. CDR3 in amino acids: CASHGVGTGTTVGSVIQLFF. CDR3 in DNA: TGTGCCAGCCACGGAGTCGGGACAGGGACAACCGTGGGAAGCGTAATCCAGCTGTTTTTT.

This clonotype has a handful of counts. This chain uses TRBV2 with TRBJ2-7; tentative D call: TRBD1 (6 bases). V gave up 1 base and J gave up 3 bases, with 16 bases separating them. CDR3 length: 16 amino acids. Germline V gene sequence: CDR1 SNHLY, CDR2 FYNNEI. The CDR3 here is CASSEVGRGGGYEQYF. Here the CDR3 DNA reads TGTGCCAGCAGTGAAGTTGGCAGGGGTGGCGGCTACGAGCAGTACTTC.